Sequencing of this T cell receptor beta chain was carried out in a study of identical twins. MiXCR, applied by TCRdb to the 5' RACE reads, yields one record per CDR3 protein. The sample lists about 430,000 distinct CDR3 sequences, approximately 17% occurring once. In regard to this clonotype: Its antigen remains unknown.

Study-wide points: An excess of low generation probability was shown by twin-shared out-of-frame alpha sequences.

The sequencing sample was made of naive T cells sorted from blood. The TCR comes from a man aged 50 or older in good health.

Here the CDR3 DNA reads TGTGCCAGCAGGGACAGGGGGTCCTACAATGAGCAGTTCTTC. Protein: CASRDRGSYNEQFF. This chain links TRBV12-3 or TRBV12-4 with TRBJ2-1; 10 bases are a match to TRBD1. The V and J ends lost 6 bases and 1 base, in that order; junction bases with no gene match: 0. The CDR3 is made up of 14 amino acids.